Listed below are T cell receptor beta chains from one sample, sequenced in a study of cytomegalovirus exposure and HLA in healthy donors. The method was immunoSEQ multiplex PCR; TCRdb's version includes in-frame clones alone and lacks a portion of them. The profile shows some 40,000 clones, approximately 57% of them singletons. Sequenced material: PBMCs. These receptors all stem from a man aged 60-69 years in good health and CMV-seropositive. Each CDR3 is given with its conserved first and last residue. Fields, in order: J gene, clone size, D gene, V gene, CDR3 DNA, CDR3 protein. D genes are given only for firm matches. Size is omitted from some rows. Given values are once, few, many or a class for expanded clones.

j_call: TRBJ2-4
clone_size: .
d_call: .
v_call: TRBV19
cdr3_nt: TGTGCCAGTAAGGCGGGCCTGGCCAAAAACATTCAGTACTTC
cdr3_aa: CASKAGLAKNIQYF

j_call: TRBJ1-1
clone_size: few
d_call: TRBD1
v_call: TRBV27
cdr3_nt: TGTGCCAGCAGTTTAGGGACAGGGATTGTTACTGAAGCTTTCTTT
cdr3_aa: CASSLGTGIVTEAFF

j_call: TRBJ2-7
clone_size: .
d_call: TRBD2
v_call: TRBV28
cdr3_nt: TGTGCCAGCAGTCCTGCTAGCGGGTCCCCCGAGCAGTACTTC
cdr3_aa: CASSPASGSPEQYF

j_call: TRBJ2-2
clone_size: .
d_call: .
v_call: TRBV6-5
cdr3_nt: TGTGCCAGCAGGAGAACCCAGGTCACCGGGGAGCTGTTTTTT
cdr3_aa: CASRRTQVTGELFF

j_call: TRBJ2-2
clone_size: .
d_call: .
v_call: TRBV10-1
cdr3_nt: TGCGCCAGCAGTGAGTCGGCAGCCGGGGAGCTGTTTTTT
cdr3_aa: CASSESAAGELFF

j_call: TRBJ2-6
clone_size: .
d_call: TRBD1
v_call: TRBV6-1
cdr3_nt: TGTGCCAGCAGTGCGACAGGGGGCTATGTCCTGACTTTC
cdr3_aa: CASSATGGYVLTF

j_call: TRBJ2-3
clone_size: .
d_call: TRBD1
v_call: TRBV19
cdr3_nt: TGTGCCAGTAGTATGATTGGGACAGGACGACCAGATACGCAGTATTTT
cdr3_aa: CASSMIGTGRPDTQYF

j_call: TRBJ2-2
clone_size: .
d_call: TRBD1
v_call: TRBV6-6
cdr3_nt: TGTGCCAGCAGTCGCCCGGGACAGGGGGCTCCCGGGGAGCTGTTTTTT
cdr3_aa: CASSRPGQGAPGELFF

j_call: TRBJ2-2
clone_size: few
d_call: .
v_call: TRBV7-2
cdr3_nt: TGTGCCAGCAGCTTAGATCGGAACACCGGGGAGCTGTTTTTT
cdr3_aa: CASSLDRNTGELFF

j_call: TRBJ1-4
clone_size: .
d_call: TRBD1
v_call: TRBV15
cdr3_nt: TGTGCCACCAGCTCTGGGACAGGGGATGAAAAACTGTTTTTT
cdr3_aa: CATSSGTGDEKLFF

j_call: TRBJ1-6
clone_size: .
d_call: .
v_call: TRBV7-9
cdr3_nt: TGTGCCAGCAGCTCCACGACAGATAGTAATTCACCCCTCCACTTT
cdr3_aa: CASSSTTDSNSPLHF

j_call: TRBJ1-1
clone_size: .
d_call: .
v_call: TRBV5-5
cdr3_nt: TGTGCCAGCAGCTTAGCGGACGAGGCGGGCACTGAAGCTTTCTTT
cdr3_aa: CASSLADEAGTEAFF

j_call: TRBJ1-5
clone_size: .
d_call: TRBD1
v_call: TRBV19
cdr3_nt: TGTGCCAGCCGCTCCGGGACAGGCTATTGGGGCAATCAGCCCCAGCATTTT
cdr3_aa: CASRSGTGYWGNQPQHF

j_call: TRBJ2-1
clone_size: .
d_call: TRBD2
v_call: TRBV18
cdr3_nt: TGTGCCAGCTCACCAGTGGTAGCGGGAGGGTTCAATGAGCAGTTCTTC
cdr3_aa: CASSPVVAGGFNEQFF

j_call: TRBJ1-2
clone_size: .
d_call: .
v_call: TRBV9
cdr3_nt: TGTGCCAGCAGCGCCGATCCGGGACAAGCTAACTATGGCTACACCTTC
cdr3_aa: CASSADPGQANYGYTF

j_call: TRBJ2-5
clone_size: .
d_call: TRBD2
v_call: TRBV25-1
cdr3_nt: TGTGCCAGCTCTGCAGACGGGAGGTACGAGACCCAGTACTTC
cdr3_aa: CASSADGRYETQYF

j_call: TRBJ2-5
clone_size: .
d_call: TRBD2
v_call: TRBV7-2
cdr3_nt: TGTGCCAGCAGCTTGAGTAGCGGGAAAGAGACCCAGTACTTC
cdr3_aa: CASSLSSGKETQYF

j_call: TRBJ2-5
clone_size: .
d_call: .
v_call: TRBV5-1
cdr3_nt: TGCGCCAGCAGATTAACGGGACACCAAGAGGAGACCCAGTACTTC
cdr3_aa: CASRLTGHQEETQYF

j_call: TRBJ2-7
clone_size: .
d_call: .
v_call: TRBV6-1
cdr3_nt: TGTGCCAGCAGTGAAAGCAACGAGCAGTACTTC
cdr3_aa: CASSESNEQYF

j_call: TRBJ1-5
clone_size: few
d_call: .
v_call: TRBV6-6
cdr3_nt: TGTGCCAGCAGTTACGGAGACAGAGATCAGCCCCAGCATTTT
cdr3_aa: CASSYGDRDQPQHF

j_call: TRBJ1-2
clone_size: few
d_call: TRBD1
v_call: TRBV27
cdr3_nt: TGTGCCAGCAGAGGACAGGGGTATGGCTACACCTTC
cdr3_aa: CASRGQGYGYTF

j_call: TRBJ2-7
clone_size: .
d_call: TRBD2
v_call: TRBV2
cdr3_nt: TGTGCCAGCACAACGGGGAGGGGTCTCTACGAGCAGTACTTC
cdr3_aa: CASTTGRGLYEQYF

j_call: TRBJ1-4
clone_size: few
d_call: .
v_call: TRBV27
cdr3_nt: TGTGCCAGCAGTCCCCTCCCCGTAGCGGCTAATGAAAAACTGTTTTTT
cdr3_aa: CASSPLPVAANEKLFF

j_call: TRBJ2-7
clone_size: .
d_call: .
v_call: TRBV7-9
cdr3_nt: TGTGCCAGCAGCTTAGAGGGGTTAGGAGAGCAGTACTTC
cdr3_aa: CASSLEGLGEQYF

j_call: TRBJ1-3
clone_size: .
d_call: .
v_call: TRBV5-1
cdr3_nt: TGCGCCAGCAGTAGGGAGCTTGGAAACACCATATATTTT
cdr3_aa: CASSRELGNTIYF

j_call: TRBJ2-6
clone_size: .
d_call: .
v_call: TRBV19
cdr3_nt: TGTGCCAGTAGTATTCGGGGCTCTGGGGCCAACGTCCTGACTTTC
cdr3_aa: CASSIRGSGANVLTF

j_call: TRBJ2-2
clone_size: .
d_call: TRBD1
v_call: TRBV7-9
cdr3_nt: TGTGCCAGCAGCTTAGGGACAGGGTTCACCGGGGAGCTGTTTTTT
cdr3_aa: CASSLGTGFTGELFF

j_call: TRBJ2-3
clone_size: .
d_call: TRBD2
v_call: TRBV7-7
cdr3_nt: TGTGCTAGCAGCGCGACTAGCGGCACAGATACGCAGTATTTT
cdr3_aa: CASSATSGTDTQYF

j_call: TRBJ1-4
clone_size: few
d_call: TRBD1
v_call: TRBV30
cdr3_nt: TGTGCCTGGAGTATGAGAGGGGGCCGAAATGAAAAACTGTTTTTT
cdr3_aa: CAWSMRGGRNEKLFF

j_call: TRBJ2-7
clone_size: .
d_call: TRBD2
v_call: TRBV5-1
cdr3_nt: TGCGCCAGCAGCTCAAATTCGGGGGGTCTAGTTCCCTACGAGCAGTACTTC
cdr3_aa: CASSSNSGGLVPYEQYF